These T cell receptor beta chains were read from a single sample in a study of control samples from healthy donors and cancer patients. Here immunoSEQ multiplex PCR was the method, and the copy in TCRdb shows in-frame clones only, minus some. The repertoire holds 85,000 to 90,000 clones, with about 84% as singletons. Sequencing used blood. These TCRs come from a woman aged 35 to 49 in good health. Both conserved end residues are part of each CDR3. Each record gives: V gene, D gene, clone size, J gene, CDR3 protein, CDR3 DNA. A D gene is named only where the DNA matches it firmly. Clone size appears in some rows only: once, few, many, or a class for an expanded clone.

TRBV2	-	-	TRBJ1-2	CASSGWPAHGYTF	TGTGCCAGCAGTGGCTGGCCAGCGCATGGCTACACCTTC
TRBV5-5	-	once	TRBJ2-1	CASSLDGAYNEQFF	TGTGCCAGCAGCTTAGATGGGGCCTACAATGAGCAGTTCTTC
TRBV18	-	-	TRBJ1-1	CASSPPGMEDTEAFF	TGTGCCAGCTCACCCCCCGGAATGGAGGACACTGAAGCTTTCTTT
TRBV6-5	-	-	TRBJ1-1	CASRVGGLSTEAFF	TGTGCCAGCAGGGTAGGGGGTTTGAGCACTGAAGCTTTCTTT
TRBV7-9	-	-	TRBJ1-1	CASSGGDEAFF	TGTGCCAGCAGCGGGGGAGATGAAGCTTTCTTT
TRBV3-1/TRBV3-2	TRBD1	once	TRBJ1-6	CASSRTGYNSPLHF	TGTGCCAGCAGCCGGACAGGCTATAATTCACCCCTCCACTTT
TRBV4-2	TRBD2	-	TRBJ2-5	CASSPTSGVFQETQYF	TGTGCCAGCAGCCCGACTAGCGGGGTTTTTCAAGAGACCCAGTACTTC
TRBV7-2	-	-	TRBJ1-6	CASSLSGGDSPLHF	TGTGCCAGCAGCTTAAGCGGGGGAGATTCACCCCTCCACTTT
TRBV6-5	-	-	TRBJ1-2	CASSLYGGGNYGYTF	TGTGCCAGCAGTTTGTATGGGGGAGGGAACTATGGCTACACCTTC
TRBV19	TRBD1	-	TRBJ1-2	CASSAGTGGEGYGYTF	TGTGCCAGTAGTGCCGGGACAGGGGGTGAGGGCTATGGCTACACCTTC
TRBV12-5	-	-	TRBJ1-5	CASGFGRGQPQHF	TGTGCTAGTGGTTTCGGCAGGGGCCAGCCCCAGCATTTT
TRBV5-4	TRBD1	-	TRBJ2-7	CASSLGPGQVYEQYF	TGTGCCAGCAGCTTGGGTCCGGGACAGGTTTACGAGCAGTACTTC
TRBV4-3	-	-	TRBJ1-3	CASSQSGSSGNTIYF	TGCGCCAGCAGCCAATCTGGGAGCTCTGGAAACACCATATATTTT
TRBV7-9	-	-	TRBJ2-3	CASRKTPGLPGTDTQYF	TGTGCCAGCAGAAAAACACCCGGACTCCCAGGCACAGATACGCAGTATTTT
TRBV6-5	TRBD1	few	TRBJ1-1	CASRFGTAWEAFF	TGTGCCAGCAGGTTCGGGACAGCTTGGGAAGCTTTCTTT
TRBV13	-	-	TRBJ2-7	CACRDTNSYEQYF	TGTGCCTGTCGGGACACAAACTCCTACGAGCAGTACTTC
TRBV5-1	TRBD1	-	TRBJ2-1	CASGLGQSYNEQFF	TGCGCCAGCGGATTGGGACAGTCCTACAATGAGCAGTTCTTC
TRBV5-1	TRBD1	-	TRBJ1-4	CASTLGGQGLEKLFF	TGCGCCAGCACTTTGGGGGGACAGGGTTTGGAAAAACTGTTTTTT
TRBV19	-	-	TRBJ1-1	CASSMVSRQGAEAFF	TGTGCCAGTAGTATGGTAAGTCGGCAGGGCGCTGAAGCTTTCTTT
TRBV19	-	-	TRBJ2-1	CASSMGAGPPYEQFF	TGTGCCAGTAGTATGGGGGCAGGCCCTCCTTACGAGCAGTTCTTC
TRBV21-1	-	-	TRBJ1-1	CASTLRQGSDTEAFF	TGTGCCAGCACCCTCAGGCAGGGGTCCGACACTGAAGCTTTCTTT
TRBV11-3	TRBD1	-	TRBJ2-2	CASSLGQGSTGELFF	TGTGCCAGCAGCTTAGGACAGGGGAGCACCGGGGAGCTGTTTTTT
TRBV12-3/TRBV12-4	-	few	TRBJ1-2	CASSLGIYYGYTF	TGTGCCAGCAGTTTAGGGATTTACTATGGCTACACCTTC
TRBV13	TRBD1	once	TRBJ1-6	CASSLRTGGNSPLHF	TGTGCCAGCAGCCTCCGGACAGGGGGCAATTCACCCCTCCACTTT
TRBV3-1/TRBV3-2	-	-	TRBJ2-1	CASSQGGVKTSQFF	TGTGCCAGCAGCCAAGGAGGAGTGAAGACAAGCCAGTTCTTC
TRBV7-2	-	-	TRBJ1-6	CASSSLTGLNSPLHF	TGTGCCAGCAGCTCATTAACAGGGCTTAATTCACCCCTCCACTTT
TRBV19	-	-	TRBJ1-2	CASSIGTGQEYGYTF	TGTGCCAGTAGTATAGGGACCGGTCAGGAGTATGGCTACACCTTC
TRBV3-1/TRBV3-2	TRBD1	-	TRBJ1-1	CASTRGTGEAFF	TGTGCCAGCACTAGAGGGACAGGGGAAGCTTTCTTT
TRBV6-2/TRBV6-3	-	-	TRBJ2-7	CASSYTLGGRVEQYF	TGTGCCAGCAGTTACACTCTCGGGGGCCGGGTCGAGCAGTACTTC
TRBV30	-	-	TRBJ1-6	CAWSQYGLYNSPLHF	TGTGCCTGGAGCCAATACGGACTGTATAATTCACCCCTCCACTTT
TRBV7-9	TRBD2	-	TRBJ2-5	CASSQAGGPVRETQYF	TGTGCCAGCAGCCAAGCGGGGGGCCCAGTTCGAGAGACCCAGTACTTC
TRBV7-6	-	-	TRBJ2-4	CASSLEIFGGRNIQYF	TGTGCCAGCAGCTTAGAAATTTTTGGGGGGCGGAACATTCAGTACTTC
TRBV7-2	-	-	TRBJ2-5	CASSSDVGETQYF	TGTGCCAGCAGCTCAGACGTGGGAGAGACCCAGTACTTC
TRBV5-8	-	-	TRBJ1-1	CASSLGDYGGAFF	TGTGCCAGCAGCTTGGGGGACTACGGTGGAGCTTTCTTT
TRBV24-1	-	-	TRBJ2-3	CATSDFRHGLSTDTQYF	TGTGCCACCAGTGATTTTAGGCACGGACTTAGCACAGATACGCAGTATTTT
TRBV5-4	-	-	TRBJ1-2	CASTKGMSYGYTF	TGTGCCAGCACGAAGGGGATGAGCTATGGCTACACCTTC
TRBV5-4	-	once	TRBJ1-4	CASSLKINEKLFF	TGTGCCAGCAGCTTGAAGATTAATGAAAAACTGTTTTTT
TRBV9	-	-	TRBJ2-3	CASSVDYGSTDTQYF	TGTGCCAGCAGCGTAGATTATGGTAGCACAGATACGCAGTATTTT
TRBV12-5	TRBD1	-	TRBJ1-4	CASGLGQTNEKLFF	TGTGCTAGTGGCCTGGGACAGACTAATGAAAAACTGTTTTTT
TRBV21-1	-	once	TRBJ1-2	CASSKARTEEGNTF	TGTGCCAGCAGCAAAGCGCGGACAGAGGAGGGAAACACCTTC
TRBV9	-	-	TRBJ2-7	CASSVGVRGSPYEQYF	TGTGCCAGCAGCGTAGGGGTCAGGGGATCCCCCTACGAGCAGTACTTC
TRBV18	-	-	TRBJ1-2	CASSPPARVGYGYTF	TGTGCCAGCTCACCACCGGCCAGGGTGGGCTATGGCTACACCTTC
TRBV12-5	TRBD1	-	TRBJ2-2	CASANVQGYQVGTGELFF	TGTGCTAGTGCCAATGTACAGGGGTATCAAGTGGGGACCGGGGAGCTGTTTTTT
TRBV3-1/TRBV3-2	TRBD1	-	TRBJ1-4	CASSPYSTGVNEKLFF	TGTGCCAGCAGCCCATACTCGACAGGGGTTAATGAAAAACTGTTTTTT
TRBV7-8	-	-	TRBJ2-3	CASSPHGARTDTQYF	TGTGCCAGCAGCCCCCACGGGGCCCGCACAGATACGCAGTATTTT